The rows below give T cell receptor beta chains drawn from one sample of a study of graft-versus-host responses after intestinal transplantation. Sequenced by immunoSEQ multiplex PCR; TCRdb stores in-frame clones only, minus some. The sample records around 39,000 clones, roughly nine tenths being singletons. Sequenced material: PBMCs, taken roughly 270 days after transplant. Receptor source: a human patient who received an intestinal transplant, so some T cells may come from the graft donor. The CDR3 runs from the conserved cysteine through the conserved F or W. A D gene is named only where the DNA matches it firmly. A clone size is listed for some rows: how often the clone was seen (once, few, many), or a class if it is expanded.

v_gene: TRBV5-1; len: 16; d_gene: -; abundance: -; j_gene: TRBJ1-6; CDR3nt: TGCGCCACCCCTTCGGGGGGAGGAACCTATAATTCACCCCTCCACTTT; CDR3aa: CATPSGGGTYNSPLHF
v_gene: TRBV9; len: 18; d_gene: -; abundance: few; j_gene: TRBJ2-2; CDR3nt: TGTGCCAGCAGCGTAGCTACGGGGGGCCCCGCGAACACCGGGGAGCTGTTTTTT; CDR3aa: CASSVATGGPANTGELFF
v_gene: TRBV9; len: 15; d_gene: -; abundance: -; j_gene: TRBJ2-7; CDR3nt: TGTGCCAGCAGCGCCTGGGGGTCGGCATCCTACGAGCAGTACTTC; CDR3aa: CASSAWGSASYEQYF
v_gene: TRBV10-1; len: 15; d_gene: -; abundance: -; j_gene: TRBJ2-7; CDR3nt: TGCGCCAGCAGTGAGTCCCAAGCGGGGACAAACGAGCAGTACTTC; CDR3aa: CASSESQAGTNEQYF
v_gene: TRBV19; len: 13; d_gene: -; abundance: -; j_gene: TRBJ1-5; CDR3nt: TGTGCCAGTAGTATGTCAGGGGTCCGACCCCAGCATTTT; CDR3aa: CASSMSGVRPQHF
v_gene: TRBV10-3; len: 18; d_gene: -; abundance: -; j_gene: TRBJ1-4; CDR3nt: TGTGCCATCAGTGAGTCAGACCCCCAAGAGACGGCTAATGAAAAACTGTTTTTT; CDR3aa: CAISESDPQETANEKLFF
v_gene: TRBV19; len: 14; d_gene: -; abundance: -; j_gene: TRBJ1-1; CDR3nt: TGTGCCAGTAGTATAAGGGAGGGGGGCACTGAAGCTTTCTTT; CDR3aa: CASSIREGGTEAFF
v_gene: TRBV5-4; len: 12; d_gene: -; abundance: once; j_gene: TRBJ2-7; CDR3nt: TGTGACCATCACGGGGGTCCCCACGAGCAGTACTTC; CDR3aa: CDHHGGPHEQYF
v_gene: TRBV19; len: 14; d_gene: -; abundance: -; j_gene: TRBJ2-5; CDR3nt: TGTGCCAGTAAGGACGGGGAATCGGGAGAGACCCAGTACTTC; CDR3aa: CASKDGESGETQYF
v_gene: TRBV7-2; len: 16; d_gene: TRBD2; abundance: -; j_gene: TRBJ2-7; CDR3nt: TGTGCCAGCAGCCCACAACCGCTAGCGGGGGGCTACGAGCAGTACTTC; CDR3aa: CASSPQPLAGGYEQYF
v_gene: TRBV4-1; len: 13; d_gene: -; abundance: -; j_gene: TRBJ1-1; CDR3nt: TGCGCCAGCAGCCAAGCAAGGGACACTGAAGCTTTCTTT; CDR3aa: CASSQARDTEAFF
v_gene: TRBV7-8; len: 18; d_gene: -; abundance: -; j_gene: TRBJ2-3; CDR3nt: TGTGCCAGCAGCTCGTTGGACGGGCCCCGAACTCGCACAGATACGCAGTATTTT; CDR3aa: CASSSLDGPRTRTDTQYF
v_gene: TRBV2; len: 11; d_gene: -; abundance: -; j_gene: TRBJ2-5; CDR3nt: TGTGCCAGCAGGAGGGGGGGGACCCAGTACTTC; CDR3aa: CASRRGGTQYF
v_gene: TRBV14; len: 14; d_gene: -; abundance: -; j_gene: TRBJ1-2; CDR3nt: TGTGCCAGCAGCCAAACGACGGAACACTATGGCTACACCTTC; CDR3aa: CASSQTTEHYGYTF
v_gene: TRBV18; len: 15; d_gene: -; abundance: -; j_gene: TRBJ1-3; CDR3nt: TGTGCCAGCTCATCCGACAGTCCCTCTGGAAACACCATATATTTT; CDR3aa: CASSSDSPSGNTIYF
v_gene: TRBV10-3; len: 15; d_gene: -; abundance: -; j_gene: TRBJ1-2; CDR3nt: TGTGCCATCAGTGCCACCGGGACTTCTAACTATGGCTACACCTTC; CDR3aa: CAISATGTSNYGYTF